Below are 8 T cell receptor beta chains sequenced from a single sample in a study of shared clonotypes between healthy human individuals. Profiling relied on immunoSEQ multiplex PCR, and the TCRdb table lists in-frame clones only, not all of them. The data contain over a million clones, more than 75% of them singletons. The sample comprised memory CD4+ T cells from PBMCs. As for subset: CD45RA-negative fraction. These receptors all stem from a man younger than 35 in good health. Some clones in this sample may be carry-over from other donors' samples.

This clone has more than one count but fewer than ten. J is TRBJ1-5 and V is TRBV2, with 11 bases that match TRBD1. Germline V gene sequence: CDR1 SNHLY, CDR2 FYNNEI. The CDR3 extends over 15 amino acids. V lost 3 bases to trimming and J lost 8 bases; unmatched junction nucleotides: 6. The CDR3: CASSDWGQGEEPQHF. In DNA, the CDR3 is TGTGCCAGCAGTGACTGGGGACAGGGGGAAGAGCCCCAGCATTTT.

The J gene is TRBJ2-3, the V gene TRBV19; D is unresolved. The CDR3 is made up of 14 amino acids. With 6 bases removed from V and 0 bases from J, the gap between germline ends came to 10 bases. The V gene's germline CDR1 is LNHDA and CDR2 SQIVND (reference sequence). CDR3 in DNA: TGTGCCAGTAGCGATGATACTAGCACAGATACGCAGTATTTT. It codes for CASSDDTSTDTQYF.

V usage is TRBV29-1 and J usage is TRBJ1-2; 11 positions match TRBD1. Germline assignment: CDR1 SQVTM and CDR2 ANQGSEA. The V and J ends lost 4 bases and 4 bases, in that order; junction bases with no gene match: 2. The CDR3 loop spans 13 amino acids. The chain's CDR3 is CSVGDRGSYGYTF. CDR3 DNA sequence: TGCAGCGTTGGGGACAGGGGGTCCTATGGCTACACCTTC.

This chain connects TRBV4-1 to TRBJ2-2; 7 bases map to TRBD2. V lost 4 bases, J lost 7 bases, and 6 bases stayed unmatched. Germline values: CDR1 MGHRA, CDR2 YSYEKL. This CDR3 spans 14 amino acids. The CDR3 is CASSPGLAVGELFF. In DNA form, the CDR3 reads TGCGCCAGCAGCCCCGGGCTAGCGGTCGGGGAGCTGTTTTTT.

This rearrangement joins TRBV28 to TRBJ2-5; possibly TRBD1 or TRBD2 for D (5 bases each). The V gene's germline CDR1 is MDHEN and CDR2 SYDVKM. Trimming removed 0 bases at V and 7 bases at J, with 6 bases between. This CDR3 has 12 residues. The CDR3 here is CASSLWRGTQYF. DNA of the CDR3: TGTGCCAGCAGTTTATGGAGGGGGACCCAGTACTTC.

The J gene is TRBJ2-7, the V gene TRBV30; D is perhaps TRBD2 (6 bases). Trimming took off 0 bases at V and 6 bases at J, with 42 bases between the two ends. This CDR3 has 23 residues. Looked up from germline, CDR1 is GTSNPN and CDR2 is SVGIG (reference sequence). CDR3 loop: CAWSVNFWVSPDSDRAAGGEQYF. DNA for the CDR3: TGTGCCTGGAGTGTAAACTTCTGGGTCTCCCCTGATTCTGACCGGGCGGCCGGGGGCGAGCAGTACTTC.

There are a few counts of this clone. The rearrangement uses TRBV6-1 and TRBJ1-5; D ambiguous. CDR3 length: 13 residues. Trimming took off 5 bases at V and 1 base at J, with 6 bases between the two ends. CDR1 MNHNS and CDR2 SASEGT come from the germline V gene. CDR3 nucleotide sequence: TGTGCCAGCAGTCCATGGAGCAATCAGCCCCAGCATTTT. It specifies CASSPWSNQPQHF.

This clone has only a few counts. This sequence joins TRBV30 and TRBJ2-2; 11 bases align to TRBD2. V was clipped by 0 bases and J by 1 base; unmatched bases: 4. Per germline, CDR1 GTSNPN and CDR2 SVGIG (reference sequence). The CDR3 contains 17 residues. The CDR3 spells CAWSVPGTSGNTGELFF. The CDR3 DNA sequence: TGTGCCTGGAGTGTACCCGGGACTAGCGGGAACACCGGGGAGCTGTTTTTT.